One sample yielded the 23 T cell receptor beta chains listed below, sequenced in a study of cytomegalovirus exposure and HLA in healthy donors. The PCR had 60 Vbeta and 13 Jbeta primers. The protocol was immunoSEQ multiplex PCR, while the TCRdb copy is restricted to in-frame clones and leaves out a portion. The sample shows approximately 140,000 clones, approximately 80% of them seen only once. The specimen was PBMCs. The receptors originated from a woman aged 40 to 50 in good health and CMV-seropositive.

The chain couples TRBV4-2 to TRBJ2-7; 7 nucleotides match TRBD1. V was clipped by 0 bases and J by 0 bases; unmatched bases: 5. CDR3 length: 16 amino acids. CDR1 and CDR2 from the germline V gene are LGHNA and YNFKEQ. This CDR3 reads CASSQDLGTASYEQYF. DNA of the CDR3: TGTGCCAGCAGCCAAGATCTAGGGACAGCCTCCTACGAGCAGTACTTC.

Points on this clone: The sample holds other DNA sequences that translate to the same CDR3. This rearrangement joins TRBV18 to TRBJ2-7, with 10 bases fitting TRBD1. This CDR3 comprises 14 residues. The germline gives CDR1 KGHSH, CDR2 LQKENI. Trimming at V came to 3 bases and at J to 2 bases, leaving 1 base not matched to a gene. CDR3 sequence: CASSPGTGAYEQYF. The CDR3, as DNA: TGTGCCAGCTCACCCGGGACAGGGGCCTACGAGCAGTACTTC.

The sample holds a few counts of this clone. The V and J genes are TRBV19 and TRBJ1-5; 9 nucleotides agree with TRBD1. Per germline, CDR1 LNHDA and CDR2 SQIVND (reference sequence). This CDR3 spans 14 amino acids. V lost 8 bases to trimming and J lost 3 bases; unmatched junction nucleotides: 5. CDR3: CASGDRAYNQPQHF. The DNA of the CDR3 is TGTGCCAGTGGGGACAGGGCCTACAATCAGCCCCAGCATTTT.

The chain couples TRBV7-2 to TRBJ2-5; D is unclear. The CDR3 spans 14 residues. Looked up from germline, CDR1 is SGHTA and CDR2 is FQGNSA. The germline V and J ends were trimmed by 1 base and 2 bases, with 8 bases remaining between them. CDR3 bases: TGTGCCAGCAGCTTAGGAGCGCGGCAAGAGACCCAGTACTTC. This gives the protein CASSLGARQETQYF.

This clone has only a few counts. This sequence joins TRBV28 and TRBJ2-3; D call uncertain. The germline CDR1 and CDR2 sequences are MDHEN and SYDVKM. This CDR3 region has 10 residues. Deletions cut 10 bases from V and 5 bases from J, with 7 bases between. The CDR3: CATWRDTQYF. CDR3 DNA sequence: TGTGCCACCTGGAGAGATACGCAGTATTTT. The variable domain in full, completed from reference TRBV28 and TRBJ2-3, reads DVKVTQSSRYLVKRTGEKVFLECVQDMDHENMFWYRQDPGLGLRLIYFSYDVKMKEKGDIPEGYSVSREKKERFSLILESASTNQTSMYLCATWRDTQYFGPGTRLTVL.

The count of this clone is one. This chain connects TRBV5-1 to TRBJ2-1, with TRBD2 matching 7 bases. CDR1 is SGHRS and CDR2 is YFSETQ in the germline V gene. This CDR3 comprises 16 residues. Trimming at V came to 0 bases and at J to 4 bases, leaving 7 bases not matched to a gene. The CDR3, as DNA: TGCGCCAGCAGCTTGGCTGCGGGAGCCCTATACAATGAGCAGTTCTTC. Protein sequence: CASSLAAGALYNEQFF.

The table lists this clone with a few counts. The CDR3 nucleotides are TGTGCCAGCAGTAACCAGGGAATTGAGCAGTTCTTC. Its protein product is CASSNQGIEQFF. This sequence joins TRBV11-2 and TRBJ2-1; a possible D gene is TRBD1 (5 bases). Germline CDR1 reads SGHAT; CDR2 reads FQNNGV. The CDR3 is 12 amino acids. V was trimmed by 6 bases and J by 9 bases, leaving 12 bases between them.

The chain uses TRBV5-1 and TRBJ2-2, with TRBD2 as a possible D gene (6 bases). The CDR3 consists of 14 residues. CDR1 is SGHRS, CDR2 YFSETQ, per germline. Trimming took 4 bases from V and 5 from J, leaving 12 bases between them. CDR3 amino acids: CASSRTISTGELFF. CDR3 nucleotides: TGCGCCAGCAGCCGGACTATCTCGACCGGGGAGCTGTTTTTT. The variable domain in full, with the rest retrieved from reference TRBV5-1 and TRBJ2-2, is KAGVTQTPRYLIKTRGQQVTLSCSPISGHRSVSWYQQTPGQGLQFLFEYFSETQRNKGNFPGRFSGRQFSNSRSEMNVSTLELGDSALYLCASSRTISTGELFFGEGSRLTVL.

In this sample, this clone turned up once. In nucleotides, the CDR3 is TGTGCCAGCAGCCCCCCCGGACTAGCGGGAGTGGGTGAGCAGTTCTTC. It yields the protein CASSPPGLAGVGEQFF. The chain combines TRBV7-9 with TRBJ2-1, with 13 bases lining up with TRBD2. Germline V CDR1 and CDR2: SEHNR, FQNEAQ (reference sequence). The trim removed 5 bases at V and 9 bases at J, leaving 10 bases unmatched. The CDR3 loop spans 16 amino acids.

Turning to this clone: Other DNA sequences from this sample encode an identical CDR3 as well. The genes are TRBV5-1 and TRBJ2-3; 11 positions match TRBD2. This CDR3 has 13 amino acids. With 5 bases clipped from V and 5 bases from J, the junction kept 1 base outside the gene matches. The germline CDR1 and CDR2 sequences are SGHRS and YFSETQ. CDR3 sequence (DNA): TGCGCCAGCAGGCTAGCGGGAGGAGATACGCAGTATTTT. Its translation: CASRLAGGDTQYF.

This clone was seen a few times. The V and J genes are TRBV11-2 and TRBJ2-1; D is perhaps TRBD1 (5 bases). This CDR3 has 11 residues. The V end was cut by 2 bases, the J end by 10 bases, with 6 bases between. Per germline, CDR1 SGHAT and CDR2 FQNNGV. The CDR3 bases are TGTGCCAGCAGCTTACCAGGGGAGCAGTTCTTC. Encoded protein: CASSLPGEQFF.

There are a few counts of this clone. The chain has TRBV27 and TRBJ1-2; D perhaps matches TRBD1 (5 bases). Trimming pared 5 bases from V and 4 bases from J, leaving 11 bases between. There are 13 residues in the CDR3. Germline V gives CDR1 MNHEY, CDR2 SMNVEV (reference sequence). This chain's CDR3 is CASSTQDSYGYTF. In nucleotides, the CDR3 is TGTGCCAGCAGTACTCAAGACAGCTATGGCTACACCTTC.

This CDR3 is CASSIYHRGGTEAFF. CDR3 DNA sequence: TGTGCCAGCAGCATTTACCACAGGGGGGGAACTGAAGCTTTCTTT. The J gene is TRBJ1-1, the V gene TRBV11-2; TRBD1 agrees at 8 bases. Germline-derived CDR1 and CDR2 are SGHAT and FQNNGV. V trimming: 5 bases; J trimming: 5 bases; junction bases outside the gene matches: 10. CDR3 length: 15 amino acids.

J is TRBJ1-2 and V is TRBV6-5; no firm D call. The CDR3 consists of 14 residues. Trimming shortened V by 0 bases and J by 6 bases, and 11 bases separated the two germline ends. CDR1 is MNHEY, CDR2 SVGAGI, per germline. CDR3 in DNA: TGTGCCAGCAGTTACTCGAGAGGGCTGCATGGCTACACCTTC. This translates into CASSYSRGLHGYTF.

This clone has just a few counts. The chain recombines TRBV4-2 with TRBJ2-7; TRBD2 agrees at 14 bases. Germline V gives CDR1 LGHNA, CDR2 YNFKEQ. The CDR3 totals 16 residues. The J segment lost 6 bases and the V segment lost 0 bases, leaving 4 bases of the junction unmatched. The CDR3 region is CASSQDGTSGSSEQYF. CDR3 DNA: TGTGCCAGCAGCCAAGATGGGACTAGCGGGAGTTCCGAGCAGTACTTC.

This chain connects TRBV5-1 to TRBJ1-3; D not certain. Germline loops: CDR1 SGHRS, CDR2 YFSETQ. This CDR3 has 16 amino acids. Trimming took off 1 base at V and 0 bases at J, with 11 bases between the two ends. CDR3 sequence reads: CASSLTATSSGNTIYF. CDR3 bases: TGCGCCAGCAGCTTGACAGCCACCAGCTCTGGAAACACCATATATTTT.

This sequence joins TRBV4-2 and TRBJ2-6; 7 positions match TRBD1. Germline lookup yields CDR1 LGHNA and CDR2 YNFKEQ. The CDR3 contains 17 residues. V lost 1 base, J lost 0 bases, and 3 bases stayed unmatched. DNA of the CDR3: TGTGCCAGCAGCCAAGGGGGACAGTCCTCTGGGGCCAACGTCCTGACTTTC. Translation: CASSQGGQSSGANVLTF.

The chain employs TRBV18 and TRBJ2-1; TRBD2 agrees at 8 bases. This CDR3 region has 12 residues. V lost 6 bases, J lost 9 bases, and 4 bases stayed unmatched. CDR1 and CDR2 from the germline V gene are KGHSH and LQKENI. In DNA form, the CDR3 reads TGTGCCAGCTCCCTACGGGGGGGTGAGCAGTTCTTC. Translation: CASSLRGGEQFF.

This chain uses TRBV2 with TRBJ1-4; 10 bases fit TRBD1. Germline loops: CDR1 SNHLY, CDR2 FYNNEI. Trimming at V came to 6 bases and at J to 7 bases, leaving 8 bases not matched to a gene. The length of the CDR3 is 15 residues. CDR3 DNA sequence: TGTGCCAGCAGAGCCTGGGACAGGGGTGGTGAAAAACTGTTTTTT. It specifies CASRAWDRGGEKLFF.

The CDR3 nucleotides read TGTGCCAGCAGCAGGTTGGGTAGCGGGAGGCTCTACGAGCAGTACTTC. This gives the protein CASSRLGSGRLYEQYF. The chain carries TRBV11-3 and TRBJ2-7; TRBD2 agrees at 10 bases. V trimming: 5 bases; J trimming: 3 bases; junction bases outside the gene matches: 10. The CDR3 sequence is 16 residues long. Germline V CDR1 and CDR2: SGHNT, YENEEA.

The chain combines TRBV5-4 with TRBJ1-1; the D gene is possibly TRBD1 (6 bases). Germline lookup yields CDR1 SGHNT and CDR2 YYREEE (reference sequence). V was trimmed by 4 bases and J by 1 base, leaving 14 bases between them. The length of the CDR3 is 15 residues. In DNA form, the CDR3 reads TGTGCCAGCAGCCAAAACAGGGTCAAGAACACTGAAGCTTTCTTT. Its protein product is CASSQNRVKNTEAFF. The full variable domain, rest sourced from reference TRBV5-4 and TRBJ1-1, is ETGVTQSPTHLIKTRGQQVTLRCSSQSGHNTVSWYQQALGQGPQFIFQYYREEENGRGNFPPRFSGLQFPNYSSELNVNALELDDSALYLCASSQNRVKNTEAFFGQGTRLTVV.

CDR3 nucleotide sequence: TGTGCCAGCAGGACTAGCGGGAGTGCTGAGCAGTTCTTC. Amino acids: CASRTSGSAEQFF. The chain employs TRBV11-3 and TRBJ2-1, with 12 positions matching TRBD2. CDR3 length: 13 amino acids. J lost 9 bases, V lost 6 bases, and 3 bases had no gene match. Germline V gene lookup returns CDR1 SGHNT and CDR2 YENEEA.

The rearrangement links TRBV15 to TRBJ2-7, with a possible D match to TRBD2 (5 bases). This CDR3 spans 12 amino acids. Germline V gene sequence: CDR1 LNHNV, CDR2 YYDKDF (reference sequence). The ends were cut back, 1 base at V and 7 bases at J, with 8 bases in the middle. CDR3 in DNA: TGTGCCACCAGCAGAGGGGAGAGGGAGCAGTACTTC. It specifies CATSRGEREQYF.